Listed here are 11 T cell receptor beta chains from one sample, sequenced in a study of pediatric ulcerative colitis. This table comes from immunoSEQ multiplex PCR, and its TCRdb copy is limited to in-frame clones, with some not included. The sample shows about 64,000 clones, about 90% of them seen only once. The sample consisted of blood. The receptors shown here come from a boy between 5 and 17 years old with severe ulcerative colitis.

The chain is built from TRBV5-4 and TRBJ2-5; no clear D gene. V dropped 1 base and J dropped 0 bases, with 13 bases sitting between them. Germline CDR1 reads SGHNT; CDR2 reads YYREEE (reference sequence). There are 16 residues in the CDR3. The CDR3 DNA sequence: TGTGCCAGCAGCTTGAAGGCAGCCCCATACCAAGAGACCCAGTACTTC. This gives the protein CASSLKAAPYQETQYF.

This chain uses TRBV6-1 with TRBJ2-7; no firm D call. V was shortened by 4 bases and J by 2 bases, with 12 bases between the two germline ends. The CDR3 length is 14 residues. Per germline, CDR1 MNHNS and CDR2 SASEGT. The CDR3 DNA reads as TGTGCCAGCAGTGTGGGATCAGCTACCTACGAGCAGTACTTC. It codes for CASSVGSATYEQYF.

This rearrangement joins TRBV11-2 to TRBJ1-1, with 8 bases that match TRBD1. Germline values: CDR1 SGHAT, CDR2 FQNNGV. V lost 5 bases to trimming and J lost 4 bases; unmatched junction nucleotides: 3. The CDR3 covers 13 residues. The CDR3 DNA is TGTGCCAGCAGCCCAACAGGGGGCACTGAAGCTTTCTTT. The encoded protein is CASSPTGGTEAFF. The entire variable domain, with the rest obtained from reference TRBV11-2 and TRBJ1-1, is as follows: EAGVAQSPRYKIIEKRQSVAFWCNPISGHATLYWYQQILGQGPKLLIQFQNNGVVDDSQLPKDRFSAERLKGVDSTLKIQPAKLEDSAVYLCASSPTGGTEAFFGQGTRLTVV.

The rearrangement joins TRBV5-4 to TRBJ2-2; D uncertain. This CDR3 spans 15 amino acids. The V gene's germline CDR1 is SGHNT and CDR2 YYREEE (reference sequence). Trimming shortened V by 4 bases and J by 4 bases, and 14 bases separated the two germline ends. CDR3 in DNA: TGTGCCAGCAGCCGCGGCGTCTTCGGCACCGGGGAGCTGTTTTTT. It yields the protein CASSRGVFGTGELFF.

V usage is TRBV7-2 and J usage is TRBJ2-3; D is perhaps TRBD2 (7 bases). The V end was cut by 3 bases, the J end by 0 bases, with 13 bases between. Per germline, CDR1 SGHTA and CDR2 FQGNSA. The CDR3 contains 16 residues. CDR3 amino acids: CASSFLGGGSTDTQYF. The DNA for the CDR3 is TGTGCCAGCAGCTTCCTAGGGGGGGGAAGCACAGATACGCAGTATTTT.

This sequence joins TRBV11-2 and TRBJ1-5, with D unresolved. V lost 2 bases, J lost 6 bases, and 11 bases lay in between. Germline CDR1 reads SGHAT; CDR2 reads FQNNGV. This CDR3 spans 14 amino acids. For the CDR3, the DNA is TGTGCCAGCAGCTTACAACAAGCCGGTCAGCCCCAGCATTTT. It encodes CASSLQQAGQPQHF.

The CDR3 sequence is CASSFTTGYYGYTF. Here the CDR3 DNA reads TGTGCCAGTAGTTTCACCACAGGGTACTATGGCTACACCTTC. The chain recombines TRBV19 with TRBJ1-2, with TRBD1 as a possible D gene (6 bases). Trimming pared 5 bases from V and 3 bases from J, leaving 13 bases between. The CDR3 contains 14 residues. Germline V gives CDR1 LNHDA, CDR2 SQIVND (reference sequence).

This clone was observed a few times. The rearrangement uses TRBV5-6 and TRBJ1-2; possibly TRBD1 for D (5 bases). Germline lookup yields CDR1 SGHDT and CDR2 YYEEEE. Trimming cost V 4 bases and J 4 bases, with 8 bases left between them. The CDR3 runs 12 residues. DNA for the CDR3: TGTGCCAGCAGCCCCAGGGCCTATGGCTACACCTTC. Translated, it gives CASSPRAYGYTF.

The chain is built from TRBV19 and TRBJ2-7; D is possibly TRBD1 (5 bases). Germline CDR1 is LNHDA and CDR2 is SQIVND (reference sequence). Trimming removed 3 bases from V and 3 bases from J, with 18 bases in between. This CDR3 is 16 amino acids long. CDR3 DNA: TGTGCCAGTAGTATTTTTCTGACAGATGCCCGCTACGAGCAGTACTTC. The encoded protein is CASSIFLTDARYEQYF.

This clone is judged medium-sized (0.01 to 0.1%). This chain uses TRBV30 with TRBJ1-1; no definite D call. CDR3 length: 11 residues. V was clipped by 3 bases and J by 8 bases, with 10 bases between them. Germline values: CDR1 GTSNPN, CDR2 SVGIG (reference sequence). The DNA of the CDR3 is TGTGCCTGGAGCCCGACACGAGAAGCTTTCTTT. This codes for CAWSPTREAFF.

This clone was picked up a small number of times. The rearrangement uses TRBV6-6 and TRBJ1-1, with 8 bases fitting TRBD1. Trimming took 5 bases from V and 8 from J; bases not matched to a gene: 7. Germline loops: CDR1 MNHNY, CDR2 SVGAGI (reference sequence). The CDR3 runs 13 residues. DNA of the CDR3: TGTGCCAGCAGTCCCGGACAGGGTTGGGAAGCTTTCTTT. This sequence encodes CASSPGQGWEAFF.